A single sample gave rise to the 27 T cell receptor beta chains below, sequenced in a study of Tregs in tolerant kidney transplant recipients. TCRdb's table, derived via immunoSEQ multiplex PCR, lists solely in-frame clones and lacks some. Of tens of thousands of clones in the sample, 85% to 95% were seen once. The specimen was CD8+ T cells from blood. The receptor source for this set is a human donor in good health.

V is TRBV4-1 and J is TRBJ1-2; TRBD1 is a possible D gene (6 bases). Germline CDR1 and CDR2: MGHRA and YSYEKL. This CDR3 region has 15 residues. V was cut by 0 bases and J by 2 bases, with 10 bases left in between. Here the CDR3 DNA reads TGCGCCAGCAGCCAAGAAACGGGGGCCAACTATGGCTACACCTTC. It specifies CASSQETGANYGYTF.

Here the CDR3 reads CASSASDSSGTEAFF. For the CDR3, the DNA is TGTGCCAGCAGTGCCTCGGACAGTTCGGGCACTGAAGCTTTCTTT. The chain joins TRBV6-4 to TRBJ1-1; D may be TRBD1 (6 bases). Germline V CDR1 and CDR2: MRHNA, SNTAGT. Trimming cost V 4 bases and J 4 bases, with 16 bases left between them. This CDR3 has 15 amino acids.

This clone appeared a single time. CDR3 nucleotides: TGTGCCAGCAGCTTTGGGACAGGATATCAGCCCCAGCATTTT. Its translation is CASSFGTGYQPQHF. This chain connects TRBV5-6 to TRBJ1-5, with 8 bases identical to TRBD1. CDR3 length: 14 amino acids. V trimming: 2 bases; J trimming: 5 bases; junction bases outside the gene matches: 3. Per the germline V gene, CDR1 is SGHDT and CDR2 is YYEEEE.

This sequence joins TRBV5-4 and TRBJ1-2; D gene unclear. CDR1 SGHNT and CDR2 YYREEE come from the germline V gene (reference sequence). The CDR3 is made up of 14 amino acids. Trimming pared 4 bases from V and 0 bases from J, leaving 10 bases between. CDR3 amino acids: CASSAAGANYGYTF. The DNA for the CDR3 is TGTGCCAGCAGCGCAGCGGGAGCTAACTATGGCTACACCTTC.

This clone was counted once. Since no conserved phenylalanine or tryptophan closes the CDR3, a read error is the likely cause. The limits of the CDR3 on the DNA are not certain, so only TCRdb's listed CDR3 is given. V usage is TRBV6-5 and J usage is TRBJ2-7; the table's D gene call, TRBD2, was not cross checked with the DNA. The germline CDR1 and CDR2 sequences are MNHEY and SVGAGI. The CDR3 spans 11 amino acids, including both terminal residues. The CDR3 spells CASSPGLAGPL.

This chain connects TRBV9 to TRBJ2-1, with D tentatively TRBD1 or TRBD2 (6 bases each). Trimming removed 2 bases at V and 9 bases at J, with 9 bases between. CDR3 length equals 12 residues. Germline V CDR1 and CDR2: SGDLS, YYNGEE. CDR3 sequence reads: CASSVGGREQFF. In DNA, the CDR3 is TGTGCCAGCAGCGTTGGGGGGCGTGAGCAGTTCTTC.

The chain combines TRBV7-9 with TRBJ2-2, with 9 bases identical to TRBD1. The germline V gene encodes CDR1 SEHNR and CDR2 FQNEAQ (reference sequence). This CDR3 has 15 amino acids. J gave up 7 bases and V 5 bases, and 8 bases lay outside the gene matches. CDR3 bases: TGTGCCAGCAGCACGGGACAGGGAAGGCACGGGGAGCTGTTTTTT. It translates to CASSTGQGRHGELFF.

This chain joins TRBV7-9 and TRBJ2-7, with D perhaps matching TRBD2 (6 bases). With 4 bases removed from V and 3 bases from J, the gap between germline ends came to 10 bases. The CDR3 contains 13 residues. Germline V CDR1 and CDR2: SEHNR, FQNEAQ (reference sequence). This CDR3 is CASSSRDLYEQYF. As DNA, the CDR3 is TGTGCCAGCAGCTCGCGGGATCTCTACGAGCAGTACTTC.

The CDR3 region is CASRLAGAPSYNEQFF. The CDR3 DNA sequence: TGTGCCAGCAGATTAGCGGGGGCCCCCTCCTACAATGAGCAGTTCTTC. The rearrangement links TRBV2 to TRBJ2-1; the match to TRBD2 covers 9 bases. Trimming removed 6 bases from V and 0 bases from J; junction bases left unmatched: 6. Germline V gene data show CDR1 as SNHLY and CDR2 as FYNNEI. The CDR3 totals 16 residues.

The CDR3 nucleotides read TGTGCCAGCAGCTTGGAAGACTCGCATGGCTACACCTTC. It translates to CASSLEDSHGYTF. This chain links TRBV5-6 with TRBJ1-2, with D hard to call. Germline lookup yields CDR1 SGHDT and CDR2 YYEEEE. The CDR3 extends over 13 amino acids. Deletions cut 0 bases from V and 6 bases from J, with 9 bases between. The whole variable domain, remainder taken from reference TRBV5-6 and TRBJ1-2, is DAGVTQSPTHLIKTRGQQVTLRCSPKSGHDTVSWYQQALGQGPQFIFQYYEEEERQRGNFPDRFSGHQFPNYSSELNVNALLLGDSALYLCASSLEDSHGYTFGSGTRLTVV.

The chain has TRBV2 and TRBJ2-3; unclear D gene. Germline V CDR1 and CDR2: SNHLY, FYNNEI. The CDR3 consists of 13 residues. Trimming removed 4 bases from V and 2 bases from J, with 7 bases in between. The CDR3, as DNA: TGTGCCAGCAGTGGGGCCTACACAGATACGCAGTATTTT. Protein: CASSGAYTDTQYF.

The chain combines TRBV7-9 with TRBJ2-7; TRBD2 aligns across 11 bases. Germline CDR1 is SEHNR and CDR2 is FQNEAQ (reference sequence). This CDR3 has 15 residues. V trimming: 1 base; J trimming: 7 bases; junction bases outside the gene matches: 6. CDR3 protein: CASSLVTSGRGEQYF. The CDR3 DNA reads as TGTGCCAGCAGCTTAGTCACTAGCGGGAGAGGTGAGCAGTACTTC.

The chain links TRBV19 to TRBJ2-1; D is unclear. This CDR3 is built from 14 residues. Germline V CDR1 and CDR2: LNHDA, SQIVND (reference sequence). V lost 4 bases and J lost 0, with 7 bases in between. CDR3 in amino acids: CASSSQSSYNEQFF. Here the CDR3 DNA reads TGTGCCAGTAGTAGCCAGAGCTCCTACAATGAGCAGTTCTTC.

V usage is TRBV5-4 and J usage is TRBJ2-7; D not certain. Trimming left V 3 bases short and J 1 base short, with 11 bases between. The germline V gene has CDR1 SGHNT and CDR2 YYREEE (reference sequence). This CDR3 region has 14 residues. CDR3 sequence reads: CASSWTVGSYEQYF. The DNA for the CDR3 is TGTGCCAGCAGCTGGACCGTAGGGTCCTACGAGCAGTACTTC.

V and J are TRBV7-4 and TRBJ2-7; D possibly corresponds to TRBD1 (7 bases). CDR3 size: 18 residues. V was clipped by 1 base and J by 7 bases, with 26 bases between them. Germline CDR1 and CDR2: SGHVT and SQSDAQ. DNA of the CDR3: TGTGCCAGCAGCTTAGAGCGGAGGGAACAGGGGCCCTCCTGGGAGCAGTACTTC. Residues: CASSLERREQGPSWEQYF.

The chain is built from TRBV19 and TRBJ1-2, with 11 bases matching TRBD1. CDR1 and CDR2 from the germline V gene are LNHDA and SQIVND (reference sequence). J lost 4 bases, V lost 0 bases, and 7 bases had no gene match. This CDR3 has 17 residues. CDR3 sequence reads: CASSIDLRTGGFYGYTF. DNA of the CDR3: TGTGCCAGTAGTATAGATCTTCGGACAGGGGGCTTCTATGGCTACACCTTC.

This clone was counted only a few times. The chain couples TRBV10-2 to TRBJ2-7, with D possibly TRBD2 on 6 matching bases. Germline CDR1 and CDR2: WSHSY and SAAADI. Trimming removed 8 bases at V and 1 base at J, with 12 bases between. The CDR3 spans 13 residues. The CDR3 nucleotides read TGCGCCAGCGCGGAGGGCCATTCCTACGAGCAGTACTTC. Its translation: CASAEGHSYEQYF.

CDR3 in amino acids: CASSSRLAGWGEAKNIQYF. In nucleotides, the CDR3 is TGTGCCAGCAGCTCCCGACTAGCGGGATGGGGAGAGGCCAAAAACATTCAGTACTTC. This chain uses TRBV13 with TRBJ2-4; 11 nucleotides line up with TRBD2. Trimming removed 4 bases from V and 1 base from J; junction bases left unmatched: 12. Germline CDR1 and CDR2: PRHDT and FYEKMQ (reference sequence). The CDR3 extends over 19 amino acids.

The rearrangement uses TRBV6-1 and TRBJ2-2; D remains unclear. This CDR3 comprises 13 residues. The V and J ends lost 6 bases and 3 bases respectively, with 8 bases between them. Per germline, CDR1 MNHNS and CDR2 SASEGT. The CDR3 protein is CASRDRDTGELFF. The CDR3 DNA sequence: TGTGCCAGCAGGGATAGGGACACCGGGGAGCTGTTTTTT.

The gene calls are TRBV7-9 and TRBJ1-2; D might be TRBD1 (5 bases). Trimming stripped 4 bases from V and 6 bases from J, with 21 bases between. Germline V gives CDR1 SEHNR, CDR2 FQNEAQ (reference sequence). The length of the CDR3 is 16 residues. In nucleotides, the CDR3 is TGTGCCAGCAGCTCCACCTCCTCCCCCAGGGTTCATGGCTACACCTTC. Its protein is CASSSTSSPRVHGYTF.

Concerning this clone itself: An end of the junction does not agree with germline; a read error may underlie this. The chain uses TRBV7-6 and TRBJ1-1; D ambiguous. The germline CDR1 and CDR2 sequences are SGHVS and FNYEAQ. This CDR3 region has 12 residues. CDR3 sequence reads: CASILGNTEAFF. DNA for the CDR3: TGTGCCAGCATCTTAGGAAACACTGAAGCTTTCTTT.

This sequence joins TRBV29-1 and TRBJ2-2, with 12 bases fitting TRBD1. Germline loops: CDR1 SQVTM, CDR2 ANQGSEA. V lost 0 bases to trimming and J lost 6 bases; unmatched junction nucleotides: 8. The CDR3 length is 17 residues. The CDR3 protein is CSVEDRGQGAGSGELFF. The CDR3 region has the DNA TGCAGCGTTGAAGATCGGGGACAGGGGGCTGGTTCCGGGGAGCTGTTTTTT.

The J gene is TRBJ2-1, the V gene TRBV7-9; 15 bases map to TRBD2. J lost 9 bases, V lost 5 bases, and 11 bases had no gene match. The CDR3 loop spans 17 amino acids. The V gene's germline CDR1 is SEHNR and CDR2 FQNEAQ (reference sequence). The CDR3 loop is CASSDGTSGRPVSEQFF. The CDR3 nucleotides are TGTGCCAGCAGCGACGGGACTAGCGGGAGGCCGGTGTCTGAGCAGTTCTTC.

This rearrangement joins TRBV12-5 to TRBJ2-5, with D hard to call. The germline V gene encodes CDR1 LGHNT and CDR2 FRNRAP. The CDR3 spans 11 residues. V lost 4 bases and J 5 bases, leaving 5 bases between the germline ends. The CDR3 DNA is TGTGCTAGTGGTTCTGGGGAGACCCAGTACTTC. It yields the protein CASGSGETQYF.

There are a few counts of this clone. The rearrangement joins TRBV2 to TRBJ1-1; possible D gene TRBD1, 6 bases. This CDR3 region has 12 residues. V lost 6 bases, J lost 3 bases, and 8 bases lay in between. Germline CDR1 SNHLY, CDR2 FYNNEI. DNA of the CDR3: TGTGCCAGCAGGGACAGATACACTGAAGCTTTCTTT. Translating it yields CASRDRYTEAFF.

The V and J genes are TRBV27 and TRBJ2-7; D remains ambiguous. Germline CDR1 MNHEY, CDR2 SMNVEV (reference sequence). The CDR3 totals 12 residues. V was clipped by 2 bases and J by 6 bases, with 8 bases between them. The CDR3 sequence is CASSLPSREQYF. CDR3 nucleotides: TGTGCCAGCAGTTTACCTAGTCGCGAGCAGTACTTC.

This chain links TRBV4-1 with TRBJ2-7; possibly TRBD1 or TRBD2 for D (6 bases each). Per the germline V gene, CDR1 is MGHRA and CDR2 is YSYEKL. Trimming shortened V by 0 bases and J by 0 bases, and 9 bases separated the two germline ends. This CDR3 region has 15 residues. CDR3 sequence reads: CASSQEGGLSYEQYF. CDR3 nucleotides: TGCGCCAGCAGCCAAGAAGGGGGGCTCTCCTACGAGCAGTACTTC.